The clone carrying this T cell receptor beta chain was recorded only once. This sample was taken from a study of PD-1 blockade in mismatch repair-deficient tumors. Mismatch repair deficiency was confirmed in all patients, by PCR or immunohistochemistry. The data were produced by immunoSEQ multiplex PCR, yet TCRdb's version contains in-frame clones alone and is incomplete. Of 55,000 to 85,000 clones detected, 60% to 80% appear once; the ten largest clones hold about 5%. The CDR3 covers 14 residues. CDR1 and CDR2 (germline): LNHNV, YYDKDF (reference sequence). J was trimmed by 11 bases and V by 0 bases; bases with no gene match: 9.

This chain uses TRBV15 with TRBJ1-1, with 7 bases lining up with TRBD1. The TCR comes from an adult with mismatch repair-deficient cancer. The specimen comprised peripheral blood, sampled 2 weeks after starting pembrolizumab. The CDR3 region is CATSRDRQGLKAFF. The CDR3 coding sequence is TGTGCCACCAGCAGAGATCGACAGGGCTTGAAGGCTTTCTTT. Complete variable domain (other parts from reference TRBV15 and TRBJ1-1): DAMVIQNPRYQVTQFGKPVTLSCSQTLNHNVMYWYQQKSSQAPKLLFHYYDKDFNNEADTPDNFQSRRPNTSFCFLDIRSPGLGDTAMYLCATSRDRQGLKAFFGQGTRLTVV.